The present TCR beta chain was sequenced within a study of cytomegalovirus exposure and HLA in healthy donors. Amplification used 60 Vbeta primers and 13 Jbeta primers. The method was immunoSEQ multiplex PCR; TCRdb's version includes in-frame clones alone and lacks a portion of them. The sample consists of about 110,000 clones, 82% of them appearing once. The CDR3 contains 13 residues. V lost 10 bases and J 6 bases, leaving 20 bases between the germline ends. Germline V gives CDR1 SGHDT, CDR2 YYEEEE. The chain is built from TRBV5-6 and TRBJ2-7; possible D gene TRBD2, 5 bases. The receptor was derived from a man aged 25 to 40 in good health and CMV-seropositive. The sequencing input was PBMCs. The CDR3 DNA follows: TGTGCCTCAAAGGGCGGGTTGGGCCTCGAGCAGTACTTC. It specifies CASKGGLGLEQYF.